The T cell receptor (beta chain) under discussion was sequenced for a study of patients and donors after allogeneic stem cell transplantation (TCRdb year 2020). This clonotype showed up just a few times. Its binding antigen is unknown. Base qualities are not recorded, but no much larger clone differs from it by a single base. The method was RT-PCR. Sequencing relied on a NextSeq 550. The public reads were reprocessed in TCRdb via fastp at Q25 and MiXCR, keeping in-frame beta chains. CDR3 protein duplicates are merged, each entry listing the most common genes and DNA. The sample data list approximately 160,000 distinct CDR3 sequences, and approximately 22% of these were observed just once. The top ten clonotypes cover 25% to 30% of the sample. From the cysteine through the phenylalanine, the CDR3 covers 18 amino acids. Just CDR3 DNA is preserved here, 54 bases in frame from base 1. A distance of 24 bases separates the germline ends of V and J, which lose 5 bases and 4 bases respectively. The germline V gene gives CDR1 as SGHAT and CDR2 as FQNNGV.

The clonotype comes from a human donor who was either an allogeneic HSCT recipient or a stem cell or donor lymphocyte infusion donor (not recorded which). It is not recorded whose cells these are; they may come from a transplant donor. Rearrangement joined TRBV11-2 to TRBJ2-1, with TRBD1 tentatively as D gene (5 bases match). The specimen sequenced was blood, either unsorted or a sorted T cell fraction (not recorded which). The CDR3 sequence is CASSGRDTAGLGYNEQFF. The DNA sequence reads TGTGCCAGCAGCGGCCGCGATACGGCAGGGTTGGGATACAATGAGCAGTTCTTC.